This T cell receptor (beta chain) derives from a study of cytomegalovirus exposure and HLA in healthy donors. Overall study results and limits: CMV antigen specificity of three CMV-associated chains was confirmed in vitro. Subsequent analysis showed first-cohort TCR clusters tending to co-occur in over a hundred validation repertoires. Rare TCR sequences predominated, though certain public TCRs were found in many donors. 150 to 200 TCR beta chains were listed as cytomegalovirus-associated.

As regards this clone: Its specificity is not known.

The V end lost 7 bases, the J end lost 0 bases, and 10 bases lay between the germline ends. The CDR3 is 13 amino acids. From germline, CDR1 is MNHNY and CDR2 SVGAGI (reference sequence). The method was immunoSEQ multiplex PCR; TCRdb's version includes in-frame clones alone and lacks a portion of them. This table holds about 240,000 clones, around 85% found once. V gene TRBV6-6 combines with J gene TRBJ2-7, with D uncertain. The clonotype originates from a woman between 25 and 40 years old in good health and CMV-seropositive. Sequencing input: PBMCs. CDR3 DNA: TGTGCCAGCACCTCCCCCCCCTCCTACGAGCAGTACTTC. This codes for CASTSPPSYEQYF.